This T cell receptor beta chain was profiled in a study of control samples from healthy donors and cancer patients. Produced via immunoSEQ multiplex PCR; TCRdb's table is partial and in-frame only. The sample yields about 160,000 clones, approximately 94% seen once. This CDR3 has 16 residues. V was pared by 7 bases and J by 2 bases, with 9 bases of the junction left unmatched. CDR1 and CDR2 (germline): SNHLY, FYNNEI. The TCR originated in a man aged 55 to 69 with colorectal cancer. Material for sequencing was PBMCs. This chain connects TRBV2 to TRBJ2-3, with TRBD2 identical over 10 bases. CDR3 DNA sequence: TGTGCCAGCATCGGAAATAGCGGGGGGCCCACAGATACGCAGTATTTT. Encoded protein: CASIGNSGGPTDTQYF.